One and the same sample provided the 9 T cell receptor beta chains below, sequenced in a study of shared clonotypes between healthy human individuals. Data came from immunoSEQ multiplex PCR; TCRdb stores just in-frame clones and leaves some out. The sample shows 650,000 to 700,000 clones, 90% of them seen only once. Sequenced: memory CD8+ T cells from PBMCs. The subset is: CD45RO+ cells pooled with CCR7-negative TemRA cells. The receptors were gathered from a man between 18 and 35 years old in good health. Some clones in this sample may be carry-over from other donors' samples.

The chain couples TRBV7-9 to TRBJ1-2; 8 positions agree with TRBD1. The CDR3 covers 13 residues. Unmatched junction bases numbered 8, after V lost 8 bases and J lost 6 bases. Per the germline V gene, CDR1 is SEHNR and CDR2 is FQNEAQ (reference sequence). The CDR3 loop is CASDQGAVHGYTF. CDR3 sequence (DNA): TGTGCCAGCGACCAGGGGGCAGTCCATGGCTACACCTTC.

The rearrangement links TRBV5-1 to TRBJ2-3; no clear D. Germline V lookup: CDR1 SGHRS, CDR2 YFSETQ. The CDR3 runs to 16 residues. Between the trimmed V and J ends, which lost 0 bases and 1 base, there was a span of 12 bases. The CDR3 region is CASSLVARLGTDTQYF. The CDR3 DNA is TGCGCCAGCAGCTTGGTTGCACGGTTAGGCACAGATACGCAGTATTTT.

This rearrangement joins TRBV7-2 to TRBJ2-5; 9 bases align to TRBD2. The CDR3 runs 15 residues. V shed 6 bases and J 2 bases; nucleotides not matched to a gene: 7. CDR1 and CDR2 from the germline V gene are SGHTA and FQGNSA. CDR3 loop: CASRSKTSGQETQYF. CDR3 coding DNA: TGTGCCAGCAGATCAAAGACTAGCGGACAAGAGACCCAGTACTTC.

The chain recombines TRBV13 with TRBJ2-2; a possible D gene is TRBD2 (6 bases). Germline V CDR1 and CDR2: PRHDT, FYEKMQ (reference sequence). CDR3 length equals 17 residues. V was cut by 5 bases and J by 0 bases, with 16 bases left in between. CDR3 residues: CASSPKFAGPNTGELFF. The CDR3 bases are TGTGCCAGCAGCCCGAAGTTCGCGGGACCGAACACCGGGGAGCTGTTTTTT.

In DNA form, the CDR3 reads TGTGCCAGCAGCGTCGGGCGGAACTACGAGCAGTACTTC. This translates into CASSVGRNYEQYF. The chain uses TRBV13 and TRBJ2-7; no reliable D call. The CDR3 consists of 13 residues. CDR1 and CDR2 from the germline V gene are PRHDT and FYEKMQ (reference sequence). Trimming removed 5 bases from V and 3 bases from J, with 11 bases in between.

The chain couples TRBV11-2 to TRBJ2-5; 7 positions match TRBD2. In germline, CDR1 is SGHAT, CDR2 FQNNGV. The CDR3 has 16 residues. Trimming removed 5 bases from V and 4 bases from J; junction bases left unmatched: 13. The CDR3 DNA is TGTGCCAGCAGCCACCGGCCGGGGCGGGAGCTAGAGACCCAGTACTTC. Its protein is CASSHRPGRELETQYF.

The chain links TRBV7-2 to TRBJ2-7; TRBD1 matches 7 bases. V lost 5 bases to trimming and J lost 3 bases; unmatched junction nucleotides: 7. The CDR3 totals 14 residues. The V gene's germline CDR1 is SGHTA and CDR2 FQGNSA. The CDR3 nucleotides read TGTGCCAGCAGCCCGACAGGGATAGGCTACGAGCAGTACTTC. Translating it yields CASSPTGIGYEQYF.

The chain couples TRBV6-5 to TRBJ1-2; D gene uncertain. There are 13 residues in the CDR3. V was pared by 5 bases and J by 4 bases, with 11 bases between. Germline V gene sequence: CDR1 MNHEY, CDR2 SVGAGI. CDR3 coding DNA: TGTGCCAGCAGTCCCGGTTTCTCCTATGGCTACACCTTC. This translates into CASSPGFSYGYTF.

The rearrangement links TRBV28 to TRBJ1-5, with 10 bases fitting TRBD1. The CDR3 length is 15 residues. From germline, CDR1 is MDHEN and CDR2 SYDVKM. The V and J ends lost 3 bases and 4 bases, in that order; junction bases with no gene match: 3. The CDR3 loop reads CASSFWTGGNQPQHF. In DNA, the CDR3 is TGTGCCAGCAGTTTTTGGACAGGGGGGAATCAGCCCCAGCATTTT.